The 2 T cell receptor beta chains reported below all come from one sample, sequenced in a study of blood T cell repertoires in COVID-19. Libraries were prepared by immunoSEQ multiplex PCR; TCRdb keeps only in-frame clonotypes and omits some of them. The top ten hold approximately 1.2% of the sample, which has 400,000 to 450,000 clones, roughly nine tenths seen once. Sample: PBMCs or T cells enriched from blood (not recorded which). Source of these receptors: a man aged 30-40 years who had recovered from COVID-19.

The chain has TRBV25-1 and TRBJ1-2; 10 bases line up with TRBD1. The CDR3 consists of 15 residues. Looked up from germline, CDR1 is MGHDK and CDR2 is SYGVNS. Losses at the gene ends were 2 bases for V and 4 bases for J; bases not matched to a gene: 4. The chain's CDR3 is CASSEGQGVPYGYTF. For the CDR3, the DNA is TGTGCCAGCAGTGAAGGACAGGGGGTGCCCTATGGCTACACCTTC.

V usage is TRBV28 and J usage is TRBJ2-7; 7 bases agree with TRBD1. CDR1 is MDHEN, CDR2 SYDVKM, per germline. After removal of 10 bases from V and 0 bases from J, the junction contained 9 bases not matched to a gene. The CDR3 is 14 amino acids. CDR3 loop: CATSSGTVSYEQYF. As DNA, the CDR3 is TGTGCCACCTCTTCCGGGACAGTCTCCTACGAGCAGTACTTC.